A single T cell receptor (beta chain) is shown here with its context. Its antigen is not known. This specimen belongs to a study of T cell repertoires in cytomegalovirus infection. Across the study: Based on public TCR beta signatures, there were indications of CMV infection and of a matching HLA type. Study-level points and caveats: CMV-specific TCR beta clonotypes restricted by HLA-C dominated the ex vivo response. Carriers of CMV plus the relevant HLA were identified by cumulative public TCR beta family frequency.

One entry per CDR3 protein, called by TCRdb with MiXCR from the reads. This sample yields roughly 500,000 distinct CDR3 sequences, of which 30% to 35% are seen a single time; around a sixth belongs to the top ten. V gave up 1 base and J gave up 2 bases, with 11 bases separating them. CDR3 length: 15 amino acids. Per the germline V gene, CDR1 is LGHDT and CDR2 is YNNKEL (reference sequence). Source: cultured PBMCs, taken from culture after CMV antigen stimulation. The chain carries TRBV3-1 and TRBJ2-5; D may be TRBD1 (5 bases). This receptor was taken from a human donor in good health (CMV status not recorded). Some clones in this sample may be carry-over from other donors' samples. Here the CDR3 reads CASSQGNGAQETQYF. CDR3 sequence (DNA): TGTGCCAGCAGCCAAGGTAATGGGGCTCAAGAGACCCAGTACTTC.